The rows below give T cell receptor beta chains drawn from one sample of a study of blood T cells in healthy people across ages. TCRdb redid the calling of the 5' RACE reads with MiXCR, one entry per CDR3 protein. Here the sample spans around 710,000 distinct CDR3 sequences, about 42% being singletons. Material: blood. The receptors shown here come from a woman in her fifties or sixties in good health. The CDR3 runs from the conserved cysteine through the conserved F or W. Each record gives: D gene, V gene, J gene, clone size, CDR3 protein, CDR3 DNA. D genes are given only for firm matches. The size of a clone is reported for some rows only, either as once, few or many, or as a class for expanded clones.

>NA|TRBV20-1|TRBJ1-2|NA
CSAPLYRAGYTF
TGCAGTGCCCCTCTTTACAGGGCCGGCTACACCTTC
>TRBD1|TRBV9|TRBJ1-4|few
CASSRTIPGQTNDEKLFF
TGTGCCAGCAGCCGAACAATCCCGGGACAGACTAACGATGAAAAACTGTTTTTT
>TRBD2|TRBV11-2|TRBJ2-1|few
CASMVAGGNEQFF
TGTGCCAGCATGGTAGCGGGGGGCAATGAGCAGTTCTTC
>NA|TRBV12-3/TRBV12-4|TRBJ2-1|NA
CASSLARQSYNEQFF
TGTGCCAGCAGTTTAGCTAGGCAATCCTACAATGAGCAGTTCTTC
>TRBD1|TRBV10-3|TRBJ2-1|once
CAIRTGTGGTNEQFF
TGTGCCATCAGAACCGGGACAGGGGGCACGAATGAGCAGTTCTTC
>NA|TRBV7-2|TRBJ2-1|NA
CASIQRAGRETQFF
TGTGCCAGCATCCAAAGGGCGGGAAGGGAGACCCAGTTCTTC
>NA|TRBV9|TRBJ2-1|NA
CASSVATRPNEQFF
TGTGCCAGCAGCGTAGCTACCAGACCCAATGAGCAGTTCTTC
>TRBD1|TRBV12-5|TRBJ2-5|NA
CASGLVRDRGLETQYF
TGTGCTAGTGGTTTGGTAAGGGACAGGGGGCTGGAGACCCAGTACTTC
>TRBD1|TRBV20-1|TRBJ1-6|NA
CSARVTRGDYSPLHF
TGCAGTGCTAGAGTGACCAGGGGGGATTATTCACCCCTCCACTTT
>TRBD2|TRBV7-9|TRBJ2-1|NA
CASSLARESVNEQFF
TGTGCCAGCAGCCTCGCGCGGGAGTCCGTGAATGAGCAGTTCTTC
>TRBD2|TRBV4-1|TRBJ2-4|few
CASSREGSLAKNIQYF
TGCGCCAGCAGCCGGGAGGGCTCACTAGCCAAAAACATTCAGTACTTC
>TRBD2|TRBV7-9|TRBJ2-2|NA
CAIPGLAMNTGELFF
TGTGCCATTCCGGGACTAGCGATGAACACCGGGGAGCTGTTTTTT
>NA|TRBV9|TRBJ2-7|few
CASREDPTGGEQYF
TGTGCCAGCAGAGAAGACCCGACCGGGGGAGAGCAGTACTTC
>NA|TRBV29-1|TRBJ2-5|few
CSVVKPGVLQETQYF
TGCAGCGTTGTTAAGCCGGGGGTTTTACAAGAGACCCAGTACTTC
>TRBD2|TRBV10-3|TRBJ2-3|NA
CAISYKRGGTDTQYF
TGTGCCATCAGTTATAAGCGGGGGGGCACAGATACGCAGTATTTT
>TRBD1|TRBV20-1|TRBJ2-5|few
CSAFGTGSQETQYF
TGCAGTGCGTTTGGGACAGGGAGTCAGGAGACCCAGTACTTC
>NA|TRBV19|TRBJ1-1|NA
CASSIGGLNTEAFF
TGTGCCAGTAGTATAGGAGGCCTGAACACTGAAGCTTTCTTT
>TRBD2|TRBV4-2|TRBJ2-1|NA
CASSQDRPSGGNEQFF
TGTGCCAGCAGCCAAGATCGGCCTAGCGGGGGCAATGAGCAGTTCTTC
>NA|TRBV7-6|TRBJ2-1|NA
CASSLAGAGIYNEQFF
TGTGCCAGCAGTTTAGCCGGGGCAGGGATTTACAATGAGCAGTTCTTC
>TRBD2|TRBV6-2/TRBV6-3|TRBJ2-1|NA
CASSYGVAGYEQFF
TGTGCCAGCAGTTACGGGGTAGCGGGGTATGAGCAGTTCTTC
>NA|TRBV5-6|TRBJ2-7|many
CASSYQGGVYEQYF
TGTGCCAGCAGCTACCAAGGGGGGGTCTACGAGCAGTACTTC
>NA|TRBV29-1|TRBJ2-7|NA
CSVGAGSWYEQYF
TGCAGCGTTGGGGCAGGGTCCTGGTACGAGCAGTACTTC
>NA|TRBV9|TRBJ2-6|NA
CASSSDRASGANVLTF
TGTGCCAGCAGCTCGGACCGTGCCTCTGGGGCCAACGTCCTGACTTTC
>NA|TRBV28|TRBJ2-7|few
CASRRGQISSYEQYF
TGTGCCAGCAGGCGGGGACAAATATCCTCCTACGAGCAGTACTTC
>TRBD2|TRBV3-1|TRBJ2-2|NA
CASSQGFASGGGELFF
TGTGCCAGCAGCCAAGGATTTGCTAGCGGGGGCGGGGAGCTGTTTTTT
>NA|TRBV20-1|TRBJ1-2|NA
CSATRQIGYTF
TGCAGTGCTACCCGACAGATAGGCTACACCTTC
>NA|TRBV7-9|TRBJ2-5|few
CASSLGTTQETQYF
TGTGCCAGCAGCCTCGGGACCACCCAAGAGACCCAGTACTTC
>TRBD1|TRBV10-3|TRBJ2-7|few
CAISEGTGQGSYEQYF
TGTGCCATCAGTGAGGGGACCGGACAGGGTTCCTACGAGCAGTACTTC
>NA|TRBV29-1|TRBJ2-6|NA
CSVEGSYSGANVLTF
TGCAGCGTTGAAGGAAGTTACTCTGGGGCCAACGTCCTGACTTTC
>TRBD2|TRBV7-7|TRBJ2-3|many
CASSLGAGGPTDTQYF
TGTGCCAGCAGCTTAGGAGCGGGGGGGCCCACAGATACGCAGTATTTT
>TRBD2|TRBV24-1|TRBJ2-7|NA
CASWTSGFLSYNEQYF
TGTGCCTCATGGACTAGCGGGTTTCTATCCTACAATGAGCAGTACTTC
>NA|TRBV28|TRBJ2-4|few
CASTNPAGPPVDIQYF
TGTGCCAGCACCAACCCCGCAGGGCCACCTGTTGACATTCAGTACTTC
>NA|TRBV11-2|TRBJ2-1|NA
CASSPWTNSYNEQFF
TGTGCCAGCAGCCCGTGGACCAACTCCTACAATGAGCAGTTCTTC
>NA|TRBV5-6|TRBJ2-1|NA
CASSAQSRDNEQFF
TGTGCCAGCAGCGCTCAATCCCGGGACAATGAGCAGTTCTTC
>TRBD2|TRBV7-9|TRBJ2-7|NA
CASSLLAGPAGGSYNEQYF
TGTGCCAGCAGCTTACTGGCGGGGCCAGCGGGGGGTTCCTACAATGAGCAGTACTTC
>TRBD1|TRBV20-1|TRBJ2-7|few
CSATRDRGSEQYF
TGCAGTGCTACCCGGGACAGGGGGTCCGAGCAGTACTTC
>NA|TRBV7-3|TRBJ2-1|few
CASSLRGLSYNEQFF
TGTGCCAGCAGCTTACGCGGGTTGTCCTACAATGAGCAGTTCTTC
>NA|TRBV28|TRBJ2-5|NA
CASSRAGTGGVRTQYF
TGTGCCAGCAGTCGGGCCGGGACGGGTGGTGTGAGGACCCAGTACTTC
>TRBD1|TRBV29-1|TRBJ2-1|NA
CSVDGTGPYNEQFF
TGCAGCGTTGACGGGACAGGGCCCTACAATGAGCAGTTCTTC
>TRBD1|TRBV20-1|TRBJ2-7|NA
CSARDRDRGRFEQYF
TGCAGTGCTAGAGACCGGGACAGGGGGCGCTTCGAGCAGTACTTC
>NA|TRBV20-1|TRBJ2-6|many
CSAWGGEANVLTF
TGCAGTGCTTGGGGCGGAGAGGCCAACGTCCTGACTTTC
>TRBD2|TRBV20-1|TRBJ2-3|few
CSASTSGEDTQYF
TGCAGTGCTAGTACCAGCGGGGAAGATACGCAGTATTTT
>NA|TRBV6-1|TRBJ2-3|NA
CASKKGGERTDTQYF
TGTGCCAGCAAGAAAGGGGGAGAGCGCACAGATACGCAGTATTTT